This entry describes one TCR beta chain. Its antigen is as yet unknown. This specimen belongs to a study of shared clonotypes between healthy human individuals. Several immunoSEQ 96-well plates shared each subset's DNA, each plate a replicate. Each PCR replicate from the sorted subsets contained about 200 ng DNA, which is some 32,000 T cell genomes. Repertoires were generated with immunoSEQ multiplex PCR, while TCRdb's copy carries only in-frame clones and drops some. This sample has about 2,200,000 clones, with 93% found just once. Overall study results and limits: What naive subsets generally showed was a larger estimated richness than memory subsets showed.

Selected positively for CCR7 and CD45RO-negative, naive CD8 cells excluded terminally differentiated effector memory CD45RA+ cells. J gave up 2 bases and V 8 bases, and 8 bases lay outside the gene matches. CDR1 and CDR2 from the germline V gene are SNHLY and FYNNEI. The CDR3 contains 14 residues. The sample taken for sequencing was naive CD8+ T cells from PBMCs. The gene calls are TRBV2 and TRBJ1-1; TRBD1 agrees at 7 bases. The sequence was obtained from a man younger than 30 in good health. Some clones in this sample may be carry-over from other donors' samples. The CDR3 DNA sequence: TGTGCCAGCCCGGGACAGTCACTCAACACTGAAGCTTTCTTT. It translates to CASPGQSLNTEAFF.